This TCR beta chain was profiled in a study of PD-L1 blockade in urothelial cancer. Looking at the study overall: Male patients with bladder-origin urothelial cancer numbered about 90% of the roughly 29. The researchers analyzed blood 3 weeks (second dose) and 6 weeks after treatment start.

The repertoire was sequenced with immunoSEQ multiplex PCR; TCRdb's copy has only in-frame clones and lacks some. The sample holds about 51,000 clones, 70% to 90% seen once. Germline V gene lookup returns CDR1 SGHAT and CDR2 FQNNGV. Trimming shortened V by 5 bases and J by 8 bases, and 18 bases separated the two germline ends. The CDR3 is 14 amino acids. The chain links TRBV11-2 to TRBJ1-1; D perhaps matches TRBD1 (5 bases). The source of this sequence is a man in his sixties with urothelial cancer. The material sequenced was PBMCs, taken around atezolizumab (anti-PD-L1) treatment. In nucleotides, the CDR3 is TGTGCCAGCAGCCGAAGTCGGGGGTTCGGAGAAGCTTTCTTT. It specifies CASSRSRGFGEAFF.